A single sample is the source of the 22 T cell receptor beta chains below, sequenced in a study of T cells after yellow fever vaccination. Each CDR3 protein is one row after TCRdb ran MiXCR on the 5' RACE reads. The table lists about 230,000 distinct CDR3 sequences, about 7% of them singletons, with approximately 0.99% in the top ten. The sequences come from CD4+ T cells sorted from PBMCs, collected on the day of the yellow fever booster vaccination. Receptors were obtained from a man aged 30 to 45 who received the YFV17D yellow fever vaccine.

This clonotype was seen a few times. The rearrangement uses TRBV5-1 and TRBJ2-2; a possible D gene is TRBD2 (5 bases). Germline V CDR1 and CDR2: SGHRS, YFSETQ. V lost 7 bases to trimming and J lost 6 bases, with 10 bases between them. The length of the CDR3 is 12 residues. CDR3 coding DNA: TGCGCCAGCGGTCCGGGGTCCGGGGAGCTGTTTTTT. Amino acid sequence: CASGPGSGELFF.

In this sample, this clonotype turned up a few times. The chain joins TRBV5-1 to TRBJ2-7; 9 positions agree with TRBD1. V shed 3 bases and J 0 bases; nucleotides not matched to a gene: 4. Germline lookup yields CDR1 SGHRS and CDR2 YFSETQ. There are 15 residues in the CDR3. This chain's CDR3 is CASSYGTGSSYEQYF. The CDR3 coding sequence is TGCGCCAGCAGCTATGGGACAGGGAGCTCCTACGAGCAGTACTTC. The full variable domain, in which reference TRBV5-1 and TRBJ2-7 provide the parts outside the CDR3, is KAGVTQTPRYLIKTRGQQVTLSCSPISGHRSVSWYQQTPGQGLQFLFEYFSETQRNKGNFPGRFSGRQFSNSRSEMNVSTLELGDSALYLCASSYGTGSSYEQYFGPGTRLTVT.

This clonotype was picked up many times. J is TRBJ2-7 and V is TRBV20-1; D might be TRBD2 (5 bases). There are 15 residues in the CDR3. Germline CDR1 and CDR2: DFQATT and SNEGSKA (reference sequence). The V end was cut by 3 bases, the J end by 6 bases, with 21 bases between. In DNA, the CDR3 is TGCAGTGCTAGCGGGAACCCCGCTTCGCCCCTCGAGCAGTACTTC. This encodes CSASGNPASPLEQYF.

This clonotype was counted between two and nine times. The CDR3 protein is CASSSLQGVYEQYF. The CDR3 DNA sequence: TGTGCCAGCAGCTCACTCCAGGGGGTCTACGAGCAGTACTTC. The chain couples TRBV7-2 to TRBJ2-7, with 7 bases matching TRBD1. From germline, CDR1 is SGHTA and CDR2 FQGNSA. The CDR3 contains 14 residues. V shed 4 bases, J shed 3 bases, and the junction held 6 bases outside the gene matches.

This clonotype was found many times. This chain connects TRBV5-1 to TRBJ1-3; D may be TRBD1 (5 bases). The CDR3 length is 16 residues. In germline, CDR1 is SGHRS, CDR2 YFSETQ. V gave up 4 bases and J gave up 3 bases, with 17 bases separating them. The CDR3: CASSDGTGGGGNTIYF. CDR3 DNA: TGCGCCAGCAGCGACGGGACGGGTGGAGGTGGAAACACCATATATTTT. Full variable domain (remainder filled in from reference TRBV5-1 and TRBJ1-3): KAGVTQTPRYLIKTRGQQVTLSCSPISGHRSVSWYQQTPGQGLQFLFEYFSETQRNKGNFPGRFSGRQFSNSRSEMNVSTLELGDSALYLCASSDGTGGGGNTIYFGEGSWLTVV.

The chain has TRBV5-1 and TRBJ2-4; 11 nucleotides align to TRBD2. This CDR3 is built from 15 residues. The germline V gene has CDR1 SGHRS and CDR2 YFSETQ. J was trimmed by 5 bases and V by 6 bases; bases with no gene match: 7. The CDR3 DNA reads as TGCGCCAGCAATCTAGCGGGAGGCTCTCAAAACATTCAGTACTTC. This translates into CASNLAGGSQNIQYF.

This clonotype was detected a few times. V is TRBV29-1 and J is TRBJ2-5; unclear D gene. This CDR3 is 14 amino acids long. V gave up 6 bases and J gave up 2 bases, with 16 bases separating them. Looked up from germline, CDR1 is SQVTM and CDR2 is ANQGSEA. Here the CDR3 reads CSVAPQAGQETQYF. The CDR3 bases are TGCAGCGTAGCACCCCAGGCAGGACAAGAGACCCAGTACTTC.

The genes are TRBV7-2 and TRBJ2-5; D perhaps matches TRBD2 (6 bases). Trimming took 0 bases from V and 5 from J, leaving 16 bases between them. Germline V gene sequence: CDR1 SGHTA, CDR2 FQGNSA. The CDR3 is 16 amino acids. The CDR3 reads CASSLAQNRDLETQYF. The CDR3 DNA follows: TGTGCCAGCAGCTTAGCCCAAAACCGGGACTTGGAGACCCAGTACTTC.

This clonotype was recorded a few times. V gene TRBV19 combines with J gene TRBJ2-1; TRBD2 agrees at 8 bases. This CDR3 is built from 15 residues. The V segment lost 2 bases and the J segment 7 bases; nucleotides outside the gene matches: 7. From germline, CDR1 is LNHDA and CDR2 SQIVND (reference sequence). CDR3 nucleotides: TGTGCCAGTAGTATACTCGCGGGAGGCCAGAATGAGCAGTTCTTC. This encodes CASSILAGGQNEQFF. Combining the CDR3 with reference TRBV19 and TRBJ2-1 gives the whole variable domain DGGITQSPKYLFRKEGQNVTLSCEQNLNHDAMYWYRQDPGQGLRLIYYSQIVNDFQKGDIAEGYSVSREKKESFPLTVTSAQKNPTAFYLCASSILAGGQNEQFFGPGTRLTVL.

This clonotype was seen more than once but under ten times. DNA of the CDR3: TGCAGTGCTAGGGTAGTAGGGACAGGTTGGACTGAAGCTTTCTTT. It is translated as CSARVVGTGWTEAFF. The chain joins TRBV20-1 to TRBJ1-1, with TRBD1 identical over 8 bases. CDR3 length: 15 amino acids. From germline, CDR1 is DFQATT and CDR2 SNEGSKA (reference sequence). The junction had 11 bases not matched to a gene; V was cut back by 3 bases and J by 5 bases.

The V gene is TRBV11-2, the J gene TRBJ2-3, with D possibly being TRBD2 (5 bases). The germline V gene encodes CDR1 SGHAT and CDR2 FQNNGV. The CDR3 covers 14 residues. V was cut by 5 bases and J by 2 bases, with 11 bases left in between. The CDR3 sequence: CASSPRVLTDTQYF. Written as DNA, the CDR3 is TGTGCCAGCAGCCCGCGGGTCCTCACAGATACGCAGTATTTT.

Ten or more counts support this clonotype. The chain is built from TRBV27 and TRBJ2-5; 7 nucleotides agree with TRBD2. V gave up 6 bases and J gave up 5 bases; unmatched junction bases: 9. Germline CDR1 is MNHEY and CDR2 is SMNVEV (reference sequence). The CDR3 has 14 residues. This CDR3 reads CASSPRGGVETQYF. The CDR3 bases are TGTGCCAGCAGCCCCCGGGGAGGGGTGGAGACCCAGTACTTC.

The chain uses TRBV20-1 and TRBJ2-1; 10 nucleotides agree with TRBD1. Germline loops: CDR1 DFQATT, CDR2 SNEGSKA (reference sequence). This CDR3 is 15 amino acids long. J gave up 5 bases and V 4 bases, and 8 bases lay outside the gene matches. CDR3 sequence: CSAIHTGTGDNEQFF. The CDR3 DNA is TGCAGTGCTATCCACACCGGGACAGGGGACAATGAGCAGTTCTTC.

Ten or more counts support this clonotype. V and J are TRBV7-2 and TRBJ2-5; tentatively, D is TRBD2 (5 bases). This CDR3 is built from 14 residues. Trimming stripped 0 bases from V and 7 bases from J, with 12 bases between. Germline lookup yields CDR1 SGHTA and CDR2 FQGNSA. CDR3 residues: CASSLASLRGTQYF. CDR3 in DNA: TGTGCCAGCAGCTTAGCATCCCTCCGGGGGACCCAGTACTTC.

V gene TRBV7-9 combines with J gene TRBJ1-3, with D possibly TRBD1 on 6 matching bases. This CDR3 has 14 residues. Trimming took 5 bases from V and 3 from J, leaving 11 bases between them. Germline lookup yields CDR1 SEHNR and CDR2 FQNEAQ (reference sequence). In DNA form, the CDR3 reads TGTGCCAGCAGCCCCCAAGGGGGTGGAAACACCATATATTTT. It encodes CASSPQGGGNTIYF. Supplemented by reference TRBV7-9 and TRBJ1-3, the full variable domain reads DTGVSQNPRHKITKRGQNVTFRCDPISEHNRLYWYRQTLGQGPEFLTYFQNEAQLEKSRLLSDRFSAERPKGSFSTLEIQRTEQGDSAMYLCASSPQGGGNTIYFGEGSWLTVV.

The sample holds a few counts of this clonotype. V gene TRBV6-4 combines with J gene TRBJ2-1; 11 bases line up with TRBD1. Trimming removed 6 bases from V and 6 bases from J; junction bases left unmatched: 7. The CDR3 totals 15 residues. Germline assignment: CDR1 MRHNA and CDR2 SNTAGT. The CDR3 spells CASSVGQGVGNEQFF. The DNA for the CDR3 is TGTGCCAGCAGCGTGGGACAGGGGGTAGGCAATGAGCAGTTCTTC.

The chain is built from TRBV5-4 and TRBJ2-1; no clear D gene. CDR3 size: 13 residues. Deletions cut 4 bases from V and 6 bases from J, with 11 bases between. The germline CDR1 and CDR2 sequences are SGHNT and YYREEE (reference sequence). The CDR3 DNA is TGTGCCAGCAGCAGCCGGACCAGCAATGAGCAGTTCTTC. Translated: CASSSRTSNEQFF.

This clonotype was seen many times. This rearrangement joins TRBV7-2 to TRBJ2-5, with a weak D call TRBD1 (5 bases). Germline V gene lookup returns CDR1 SGHTA and CDR2 FQGNSA. Trimming pared 5 bases from V and 4 bases from J, leaving 14 bases between. CDR3 length equals 14 residues. CDR3: CASSRLGALETQYF. CDR3 sequence (DNA): TGTGCCAGCAGCCGGTTAGGGGCTTTAGAGACCCAGTACTTC.

This clonotype turned up a few times. J is TRBJ1-1 and V is TRBV18; TRBD1 matches 10 bases. There are 16 residues in the CDR3. Trimming removed 3 bases from V and 2 bases from J; junction bases left unmatched: 6. Per the germline V gene, CDR1 is KGHSH and CDR2 is LQKENI. CDR3 region: CASSPYRQGANTEAFF. DNA for the CDR3: TGTGCCAGCTCACCCTATCGACAGGGGGCTAACACTGAAGCTTTCTTT.

This clonotype was observed at least ten times. This sequence joins TRBV7-6 and TRBJ2-1, with a tentative D call TRBD1 (7 bases). Germline V gene data show CDR1 as SGHVS and CDR2 as FNYEAQ. V lost 5 bases and J 7 bases, leaving 21 bases between the germline ends. The CDR3 totals 16 residues. CDR3 sequence: CASSPTSQGGGNEQFF. The CDR3 nucleotides are TGTGCCAGCAGCCCCACATCTCAGGGGGGAGGTAATGAGCAGTTCTTC.

This clonotype was counted only a few times. J is TRBJ2-1 and V is TRBV20-1; 9 nucleotides match TRBD2. Per the germline V gene, CDR1 is DFQATT and CDR2 is SNEGSKA (reference sequence). The CDR3 is 14 residues long. Trimming removed 3 bases from V and 10 bases from J; junction bases left unmatched: 10. The CDR3 loop is CSARRREGLREQFF. In DNA, the CDR3 is TGCAGTGCTAGGAGGCGGGAGGGTTTAAGAGAGCAGTTCTTC.

This clonotype was recorded a few times. The chain uses TRBV20-1 and TRBJ2-5, with D perhaps assigned TRBD1 or TRBD2 (5 bases each). The CDR3 runs to 17 residues. The germline gives CDR1 DFQATT, CDR2 SNEGSKA (reference sequence). Trimming pared 1 base from V and 2 bases from J, leaving 20 bases between. This chain's CDR3 is CSARGPSRGGKQETQYF. CDR3 DNA sequence: TGCAGTGCTAGAGGGCCCAGTCGTGGGGGAAAACAAGAGACCCAGTACTTC.